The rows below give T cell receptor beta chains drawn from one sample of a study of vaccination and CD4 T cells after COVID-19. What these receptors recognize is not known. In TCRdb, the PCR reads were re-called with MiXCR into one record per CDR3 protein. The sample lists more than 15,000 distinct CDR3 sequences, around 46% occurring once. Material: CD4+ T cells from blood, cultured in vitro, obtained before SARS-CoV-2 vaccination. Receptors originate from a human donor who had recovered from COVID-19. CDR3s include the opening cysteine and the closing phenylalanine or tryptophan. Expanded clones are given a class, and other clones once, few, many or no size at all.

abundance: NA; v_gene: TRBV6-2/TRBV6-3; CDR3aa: CASRHLSLGERTDTQYF
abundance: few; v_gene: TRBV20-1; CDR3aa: CSARDKKGQGGNIQYF
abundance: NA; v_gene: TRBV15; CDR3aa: CAASSGGAEAFF
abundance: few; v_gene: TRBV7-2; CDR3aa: CASSPTHSNQPQHF
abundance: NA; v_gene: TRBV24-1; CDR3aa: CATSDPTGVRYNEQFF
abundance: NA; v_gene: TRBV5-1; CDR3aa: CASSLGGQHSNQPQHF
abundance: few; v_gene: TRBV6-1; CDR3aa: CASNPGPKNSPLHF
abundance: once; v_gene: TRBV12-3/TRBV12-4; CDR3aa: CASSHGPSHSNQPQHF
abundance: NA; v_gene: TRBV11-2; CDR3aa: CASSLDRGSGELFF
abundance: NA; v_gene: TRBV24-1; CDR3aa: CATSDRTSGTTDTQYF
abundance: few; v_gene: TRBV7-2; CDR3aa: CASSRTSGGAEGTQYF
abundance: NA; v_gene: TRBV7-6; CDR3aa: CASSLVMDGLSSYNEQFF
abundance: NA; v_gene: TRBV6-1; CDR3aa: CASSDGWGGDGSPLHF
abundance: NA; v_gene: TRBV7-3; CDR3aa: CASSLGLAGVTGELFF
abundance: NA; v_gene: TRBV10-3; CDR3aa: CAVSERVLDGYTF
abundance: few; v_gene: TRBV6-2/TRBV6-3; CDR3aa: CASSYPEGESYEQYF
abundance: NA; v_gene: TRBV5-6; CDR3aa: CASSLARWGTEAFF
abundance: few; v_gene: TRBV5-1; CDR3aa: CASSWTGEETQYF
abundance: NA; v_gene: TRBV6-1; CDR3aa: CASNAGTGGAYGYTF
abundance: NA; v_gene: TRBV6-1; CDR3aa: CASSDKGDRVTYEQYF
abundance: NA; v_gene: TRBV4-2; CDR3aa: CASSPLTGQSNQPQHF
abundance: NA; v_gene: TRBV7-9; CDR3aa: CASSRDAGGGSPLHF
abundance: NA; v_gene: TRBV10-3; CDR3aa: CAISRTGGDYGYTF
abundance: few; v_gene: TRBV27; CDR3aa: CASRTTGAPNTEAFF
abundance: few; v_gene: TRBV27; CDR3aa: CASSSTGKEDPQHF
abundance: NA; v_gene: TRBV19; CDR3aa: CASSMGLSDTQYF
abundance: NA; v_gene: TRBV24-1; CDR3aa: CATSDFSAGSSYNEQFF
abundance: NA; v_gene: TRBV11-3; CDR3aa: CASSSIGQMYQETQYF
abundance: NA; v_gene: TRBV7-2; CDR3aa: CASSPTSGGGRHEQYF
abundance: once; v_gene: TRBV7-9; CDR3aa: CASSLVEGNEQFF
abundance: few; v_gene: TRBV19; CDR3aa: CASSTGDSAVQRPQHF
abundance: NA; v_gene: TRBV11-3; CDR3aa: CASSFNRASGANVLTF
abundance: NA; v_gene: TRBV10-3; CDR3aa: CAISESGQGRAEQYF
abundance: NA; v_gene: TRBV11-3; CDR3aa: CASSLELRSYEQYF
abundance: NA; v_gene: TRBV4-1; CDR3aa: CASSRGVGNTGELFF
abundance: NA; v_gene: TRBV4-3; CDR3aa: CASSSGQGAGQPQHF
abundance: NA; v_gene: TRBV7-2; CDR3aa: CASSFGAGRNYGYTF
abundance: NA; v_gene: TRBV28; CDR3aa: CASSLGGLSNQPQHF
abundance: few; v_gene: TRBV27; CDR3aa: CASSLSGRFQIDQPQHF
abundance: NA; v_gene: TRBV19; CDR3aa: CASSTLGANQPQHF
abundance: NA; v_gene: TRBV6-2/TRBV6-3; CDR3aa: CASSSSSGNKAFF
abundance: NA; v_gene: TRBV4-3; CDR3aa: CASSQEQRGFDGYTF
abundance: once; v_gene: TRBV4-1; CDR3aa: CASSQEASAQGYSNQPQHF
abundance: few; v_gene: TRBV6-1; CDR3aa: CASTKTGLYKDTQYF
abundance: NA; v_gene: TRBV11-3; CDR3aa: CASSPIQGLAGRDTQYF
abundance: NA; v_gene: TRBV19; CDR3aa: CASSIERGEYGYTF
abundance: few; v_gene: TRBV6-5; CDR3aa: CASSSNRILGYTF
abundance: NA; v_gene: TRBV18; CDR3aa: CASSPGGRPETQYF
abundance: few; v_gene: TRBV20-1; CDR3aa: CSASPDSYEQYF
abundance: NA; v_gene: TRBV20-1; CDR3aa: CSASWVGVNNEQFF
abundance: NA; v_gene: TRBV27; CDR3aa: CASSGTGMNQETQYF
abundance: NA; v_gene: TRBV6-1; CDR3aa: CASRLGLNTDTQYF
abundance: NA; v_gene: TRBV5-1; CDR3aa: CASSPRESREAGELFF
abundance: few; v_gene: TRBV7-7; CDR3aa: CASSPLASNEQFF
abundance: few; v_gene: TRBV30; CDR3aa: CAWSPGNGFNSPLHF
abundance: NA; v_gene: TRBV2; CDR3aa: CASRRDQPQHF